This TCR beta chain was found in a study of shared clonotypes between healthy human individuals. Study outcomes and limitations: Blood was the only sampled material, and tissue repertoires likely differ. Clonotypes not shared had lower generation probabilities than those common to all four donors. Around 5% was the fraction of naive CD4 clonotypes found shared across a few donors. Generally, naive subsets came out with larger estimated richness than memory subsets.

Trimming cost V 1 base and J 1 base, with 11 bases left between them. The germline CDR1 and CDR2 sequences are SGHRS and YFSETQ. This CDR3 contains 15 residues. Produced via immunoSEQ multiplex PCR; TCRdb's table is partial and in-frame only. The table has about 610,000 clones, roughly 97% seen once. With regard to this clone: Its antigen is not identified.

The source is a woman aged 25 to 39 in good health. The rearrangement joins TRBV5-1 to TRBJ1-1, with unresolved D. The sequenced sample was naive CD4+ T cells sorted from blood. As for subset: CD45RA+ positively selected. The CDR3 DNA is TGCGCCAGCAGCTTGTCATTGTGGTCGAACACTGAAGCTTTCTTT. As protein: CASSLSLWSNTEAFF. Combining the CDR3 with reference TRBV5-1 and TRBJ1-1 gives the whole variable domain KAGVTQTPRYLIKTRGQQVTLSCSPISGHRSVSWYQQTPGQGLQFLFEYFSETQRNKGNFPGRFSGRQFSNSRSEMNVSTLELGDSALYLCASSLSLWSNTEAFFGQGTRLTVV.